This T cell receptor (beta chain) comes out of a study of T cell responses to AZD1222 COVID-19 vaccine. The study's findings and limits: Donors were chiefly white British, with a greater number of females, and clonal diversity was perhaps underestimated.

Remarks on this clone: Its antigen is unidentified.

TCRdb's copy holds only in-frame clones and misses some; the assay was immunoSEQ multiplex PCR. The table includes 150,000 to 200,000 clones, around 90% detected once. Germline CDR1 is PRHDT and CDR2 is FYEKMQ (reference sequence). The V segment lost 5 bases and the J segment 7 bases; nucleotides outside the gene matches: 11. This CDR3 region has 15 residues. The sequence was obtained from an adult in good health. The source material was peripheral blood, sampled on day 0 of MenACWY control vaccination. The genes are TRBV13 and TRBJ2-7, with 10 bases fitting TRBD2. CDR3 loop: CASSLRLAGVNEQYF. The CDR3 DNA reads as TGTGCCAGCAGCCTCCGCCTAGCGGGAGTAAATGAGCAGTACTTC.